This T cell receptor beta chain was retrieved from a study of cytomegalovirus exposure and HLA in healthy donors. Whole-study results and caveats: Roughly 170 TCR beta chains were listed as cytomegalovirus-associated.

The PCR was carried out with 60 Vbeta primers and 13 Jbeta primers. TCRdb's table, derived via immunoSEQ multiplex PCR, lists solely in-frame clones and lacks some. The sample includes around 130,000 clones, 75% to 85% of them seen just once. The CDR3 has 12 amino acids. Turning to this clone: The target antigen is unknown.

The chain joins TRBV21-1 to TRBJ2-2; the table's D call, TRBD2, was not checked against the DNA. TRBV21-1 is reported as a pseudogene. The source of this sequence is a man under 40 in good health and CMV-seronegative. The specimen sequenced was PBMCs. The CDR3 sequence: CASSKDSGELFF. CDR3 nucleotide sequence: TGTGCCAGCAGCAAGGACTCCGGGGAGCTGTTTTTT.